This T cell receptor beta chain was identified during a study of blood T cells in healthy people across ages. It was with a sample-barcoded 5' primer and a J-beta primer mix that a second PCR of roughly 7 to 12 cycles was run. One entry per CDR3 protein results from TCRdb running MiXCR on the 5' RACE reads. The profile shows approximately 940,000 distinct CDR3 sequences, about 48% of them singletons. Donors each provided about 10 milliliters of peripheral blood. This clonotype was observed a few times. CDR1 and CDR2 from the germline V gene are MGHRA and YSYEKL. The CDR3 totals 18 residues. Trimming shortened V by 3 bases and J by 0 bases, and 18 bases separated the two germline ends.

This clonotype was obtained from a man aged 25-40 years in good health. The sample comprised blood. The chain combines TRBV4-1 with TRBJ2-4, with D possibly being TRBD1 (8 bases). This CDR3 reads CASSHWTGTTLAKNIQYF. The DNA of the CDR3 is TGCGCCAGCAGCCACTGGACAGGGACTACTCTAGCCAAAAACATTCAGTACTTC.